The TCR beta chain under discussion was sequenced for a study of beta chain features in type 1 diabetes. Study-level background: What patients shared with healthy donors was a similar profile of age, gender and cell yields. Sorted cell examination encompassed 85 million to 130 million cells across all samples. Study conclusions and caveats: Reduced insertions and increased deletions marked VDJ junctions in type 1 diabetes patients.

The V end lost 10 bases, the J end lost 8 bases, and 15 bases lay between the germline ends. This CDR3 region has 13 residues. CDR1 and CDR2 from the germline V gene are SNHLY and FYNNEI. On this clone: What it binds is unknown.

The study reverse transcribed the entire isolated RNA, so it sequenced expressed TCRB transcripts. Clones were read by immunoSEQ multiplex PCR, and TCRdb kept only the in-frame ones, dropping some. The table lists 900,000 or so clones, under 20% of them singletons. The V and J genes are TRBV2 and TRBJ1-6, with D perhaps TRBD1 (5 bases). This clonotype was obtained from a woman aged 18-29 years in good health. The sequencing sample was made of naive CD4+ T cells from blood. Written as DNA, the CDR3 is TGTGCCACCCGACAGAGCCAGGATTCACCCCTCCACTTT. Translation gives CATRQSQDSPLHF.